Listed below are T cell receptor beta chains from one sample, sequenced in a study of beta chain features in type 1 diabetes. Assay: immunoSEQ multiplex PCR; the TCRdb copy retains only in-frame clones and omits some. Here the sample spans under 300,000 clones, about 30% being singletons. Sequencing was performed on central memory CD4+ T cells from blood. The receptor set was obtained from a man aged 25 to 40 in good health. CDR3s include the opening cysteine and the closing phenylalanine or tryptophan. D genes are given only for firm matches. Some rows have no size entry. The others give once, few or many, or a class for an expanded clone.

.,TRBV7-2,TRBJ2-7,.,TGTGCCAGCAGCTGGACAGCCTCGACCTACGAGCAGTACTTC,CASSWTASTYEQYF
.,TRBV4-2,TRBJ2-1,.,TGTGCCAGCAGCCAAGAAGGCTTATACAATGAGCAGTTCTTC,CASSQEGLYNEQFF
.,TRBV10-3,TRBJ1-1,.,TGTGCCATCAATAACGGGAACACTGAAGCTTTCTTT,CAINNGNTEAFF
.,TRBV7-6,TRBJ1-3,.,TGTGCCAGCAGCTTAGGACAGGTCGGGAACACCATATATTTT,CASSLGQVGNTIYF
many,TRBV7-2,TRBJ1-3,.,TGTGCCAGCAGCCCGGACAGTCCTCTCTCTGGAAACACCATATATTTT,CASSPDSPLSGNTIYF
few,TRBV7-2,TRBJ2-7,TRBD1,TGTGCCAGCAGCCCCTCGCGGACAGGGGGACGAGAGCAGTACTTC,CASSPSRTGGREQYF
.,TRBV27,TRBJ2-7,.,TGTGCCAGCAAAGCGGACTCCTACGAGCAGTACTTC,CASKADSYEQYF
.,TRBV5-4,TRBJ2-2,TRBD2,TGTGCCAGCAGCTCCGGACTAGCGGGATTGACCGGGGAGCTGTTTTTT,CASSSGLAGLTGELFF
few,TRBV18,TRBJ2-6,.,TGTGCCAGCTCACCACCTATCAAACCCTCCGGGGCCAACGTCCTGACTTTC,CASSPPIKPSGANVLTF
few,TRBV6-5,TRBJ2-4,TRBD2,TGTGCCAGCGGGACTACTAACATTCAGTACTTC,CASGTTNIQYF
.,TRBV5-4,TRBJ2-1,TRBD2,TGTGCCAGCAGCTTCGGCGGGGGGTCCTCCTACAATGAGCAGTTCTTC,CASSFGGGSSYNEQFF
.,TRBV15,TRBJ2-3,TRBD2,TGTGCCACCGGGGGAAAGCGGGACCGTACAGATACGCAGTATTTT,CATGGKRDRTDTQYF